A single sample is the source of the 29 T cell receptor beta chains below, sequenced in a study of T cells in tumors after PD-1 blockade. Assay: immunoSEQ multiplex PCR; the TCRdb copy retains only in-frame clones and omits some. The sample has around 45,000 clones, around 85% seen once. Sequencing was performed on PBMCs, taken before anti-PD-1 therapy. These receptors all come from a human donor with advanced basal cell or squamous cell carcinoma (not recorded which).

The J gene is TRBJ2-1, the V gene TRBV6-2 or TRBV6-3; 9 nucleotides match TRBD2. CDR1 is MNHEY, CDR2 SVGEGT, per germline. This CDR3 comprises 16 residues. V was pared by 5 bases and J by 3 bases, with 8 bases of the junction left unmatched. CDR3 nucleotides: TGTGCCAGCAGTACCCCGACTAGCGGCAGCTACAATGAGCAGTTCTTC. Its translation: CASSTPTSGSYNEQFF.

The CDR3 nucleotides read TGTGCCAGTAGTATTAAGCGGGGGGCGGGGTACGAGCAGTACTTC. It codes for CASSIKRGAGYEQYF. The chain links TRBV19 to TRBJ2-7, with 9 bases fitting TRBD2. J gave up 4 bases and V 3 bases, and 7 bases lay outside the gene matches. Germline CDR1 reads LNHDA; CDR2 reads SQIVND (reference sequence). The CDR3 totals 15 residues.

This sequence joins TRBV28 and TRBJ2-1; 12 nucleotides agree with TRBD2. The V segment lost 4 bases and the J segment 12 bases; nucleotides outside the gene matches: 10. The CDR3 contains 15 residues. CDR1 is MDHEN, CDR2 SYDVKM, per germline. The CDR3 loop is CASSSASGGVWGQFF. As DNA, the CDR3 is TGTGCCAGCAGTTCCGCTAGCGGGGGGGTCTGGGGGCAGTTCTTC.

The chain joins TRBV29-1 to TRBJ2-7; 9 bases match TRBD2. Germline assignment: CDR1 SQVTM and CDR2 ANQGSEA. With V trimmed by 5 bases and J by 2 bases, 4 bases remained unmatched. The CDR3 contains 13 residues. CDR3 in DNA: TGCAGCGTTCGTAGCGGGGGAGCCTACGAGCAGTACTTC. Its translation: CSVRSGGAYEQYF.

The chain carries TRBV24-1 and TRBJ2-1; D is unclear. In germline, CDR1 is KGHDR, CDR2 SFDVKD. V was trimmed by 0 bases and J by 7 bases, leaving 6 bases between them. The CDR3 totals 13 residues. The CDR3 region is CATSDLQSNEQFF. The DNA of the CDR3 is TGTGCCACCAGTGATTTGCAATCTAATGAGCAGTTCTTC.

This chain joins TRBV11-1 and TRBJ2-3; 9 bases line up with TRBD1. CDR3 length equals 15 residues. CDR1 and CDR2 (germline): SGHAT, FQDESV (reference sequence). Unmatched junction bases numbered 5, after V lost 5 bases and J lost 2 bases. CDR3 sequence (DNA): TGTGCCAGCAGCCTGACAGGGGGGGACACAGATACGCAGTATTTT. Protein: CASSLTGGDTDTQYF.

The chain has TRBV10-3 and TRBJ1-1, with D perhaps TRBD1 (6 bases). Trimming removed 2 bases at V and 0 bases at J, with 10 bases between. CDR1 ENHRY and CDR2 SYGVKD come from the germline V gene. The length of the CDR3 is 15 residues. The CDR3 region is CAISETGSMNTEAFF. The CDR3 nucleotides are TGTGCCATCAGTGAGACAGGGTCGATGAACACTGAAGCTTTCTTT.

V gene TRBV5-6 combines with J gene TRBJ2-7; a weak D match, TRBD1 (5 bases). V was shortened by 5 bases and J by 0 bases, with 12 bases between the two germline ends. The CDR3 runs 14 residues. Germline CDR1 SGHDT, CDR2 YYEEEE. The CDR3 DNA follows: TGTGCCAGCAGAGTGGGGCCGAGCTCCTACGAGCAGTACTTC. Residues: CASRVGPSSYEQYF.

This clone was found a few times. This chain uses TRBV11-3 with TRBJ2-1; 14 positions agree with TRBD2. Trimming removed 4 bases from V and 8 bases from J; junction bases left unmatched: 7. In germline, CDR1 is SGHNT, CDR2 YENEEA. CDR3 length: 16 residues. This CDR3 reads CASSSTSGRAVDEQFF. Here the CDR3 DNA reads TGTGCCAGCAGCTCGACTAGCGGGAGGGCCGTGGATGAGCAGTTCTTC.

The gene calls are TRBV6-5 and TRBJ2-5; D remains unclear. V was clipped by 6 bases and J by 5 bases, with 13 bases between them. Germline values: CDR1 MNHEY, CDR2 SVGAGI. The CDR3 runs 13 residues. The CDR3 region has the DNA TGTGCCAGCAGAAACTTAGGGCCGGAGACCCAGTACTTC. It is translated as CASRNLGPETQYF.

CDR3 sequence (DNA): TGTGCCAGCCTCTCTGGGGCCAACGTCCTGACTTTC. This sequence encodes CASLSGANVLTF. The chain couples TRBV6-5 to TRBJ2-6; D is unresolved. This CDR3 has 12 amino acids. CDR1 and CDR2 (germline): MNHEY, SVGAGI. Trimming took off 8 bases at V and 0 bases at J, with 2 bases between the two ends.

The V gene is TRBV19, the J gene TRBJ2-7; D unclear. The CDR3 sequence is 15 residues long. Trimming stripped 0 bases from V and 4 bases from J, with 13 bases between. Germline V gives CDR1 LNHDA, CDR2 SQIVND (reference sequence). The CDR3 DNA follows: TGTGCCAGTAGTATAGACGGTCAGGCCGAATACGAGCAGTACTTC. Amino acid sequence: CASSIDGQAEYEQYF.

This clone has just a few counts. J is TRBJ1-3 and V is TRBV9; 7 nucleotides line up with TRBD1. V was pared by 4 bases and J by 4 bases, with 2 bases of the junction left unmatched. This CDR3 region has 13 residues. From germline, CDR1 is SGDLS and CDR2 YYNGEE. For the CDR3, the DNA is TGTGCCAGCAGCACAGGGGCCGGAAACACCATATATTTT. Protein sequence: CASSTGAGNTIYF.

The chain joins TRBV29-1 to TRBJ2-5, with D maybe TRBD2 (5 bases). Germline V gene data show CDR1 as SQVTM and CDR2 as ANQGSEA. Between the trimmed V and J ends, which lost 0 bases and 2 bases, there was a span of 10 bases. This CDR3 is built from 14 residues. The CDR3 bases are TGCAGCGTTGAAGAAGGCAGAGGGCAAGAGACCCAGTACTTC. It specifies CSVEEGRGQETQYF.

The chain has TRBV5-5 and TRBJ1-3; 7 positions agree with TRBD1. V shed 4 bases and J 0 bases; nucleotides not matched to a gene: 7. The germline CDR1 and CDR2 sequences are SGHKS and YYEKEE (reference sequence). This CDR3 region has 16 residues. The CDR3 here is CASSPLSGGSGNTIYF. DNA for the CDR3: TGTGCCAGCAGCCCACTGTCAGGGGGCTCTGGAAACACCATATATTTT.

The rearrangement joins TRBV5-1 to TRBJ1-1, with D perhaps matching TRBD1 (6 bases). The CDR3 totals 18 residues. CDR1 is SGHRS and CDR2 is YFSETQ in the germline V gene. Trimming cost V 4 bases and J 0 bases, with 22 bases left between them. The CDR3 sequence is CASSHQGGTNTMNTEAFF. CDR3 bases: TGCGCCAGCAGCCACCAAGGGGGGACAAACACCATGAACACTGAAGCTTTCTTT.

The chain couples TRBV3-1 (or the pseudogene TRBV3-2) to TRBJ2-2; no clear D. Deletions cut 1 base from V and 6 bases from J, with 12 bases between. Germline-derived CDR1 and CDR2 are LGHDT and YNNKEL (reference sequence). This CDR3 is 15 amino acids long. CDR3 nucleotide sequence: TGTGCCAGCAGCCAAGTTTTAGCTGGGGCCGGGGAGCTGTTTTTT. Translating it yields CASSQVLAGAGELFF.

The sample holds one count of this clone. This chain links TRBV5-1 with TRBJ2-1; 11 bases map to TRBD1. Germline V gene lookup returns CDR1 SGHRS and CDR2 YFSETQ. V shed 0 bases and J 10 bases; nucleotides not matched to a gene: 12. The CDR3 loop spans 17 amino acids. CDR3 region: CASSLALRDRGNLEQFF. The CDR3 DNA sequence: TGCGCCAGCAGCTTGGCCCTCCGGGACAGGGGGAACTTGGAGCAGTTCTTC.

The chain links TRBV2 to TRBJ1-1; D might be TRBD1 (6 bases). This CDR3 is built from 13 residues. Trimming shortened V by 7 bases and J by 1 base, and 10 bases separated the two germline ends. Germline V gene data show CDR1 as SNHLY and CDR2 as FYNNEI. The CDR3 coding sequence is TGTGCCAGCAACCCGGGACAGAACACTGAAGCTTTCTTT. Translating gives CASNPGQNTEAFF.

This clone is termed medium-sized. The CDR3: CASSESEVCRREIIDGELFF. The CDR3 coding sequence is TGCGCCAGCAGTGAGTCTGAAGTTTGTCGGCGGGAGATAATAGACGGGGAGCTGTTTTTT. The gene calls are TRBV10-1 and TRBJ2-2, with 7 bases lining up with TRBD2. CDR1 is WNHNN, CDR2 SYGVQD, per germline (reference sequence). The trim removed 0 bases at V and 7 bases at J, leaving 20 bases unmatched. This CDR3 contains 20 residues.

This clone came up once. The chain links TRBV3-1 (or the pseudogene TRBV3-2) to TRBJ1-2; 7 positions agree with TRBD1. V gave up 4 bases and J gave up 6 bases; unmatched junction bases: 8. This CDR3 spans 14 amino acids. Germline V gene data show CDR1 as LGHDT and CDR2 as YNNKEL (reference sequence). CDR3 coding DNA: TGTGCCAGCAGCCGAGCGGGACAGATCCATGGCTACACCTTC. Translated, it gives CASSRAGQIHGYTF.

This rearrangement joins TRBV5-1 to TRBJ1-6, with unresolved D. Germline V gene sequence: CDR1 SGHRS, CDR2 YFSETQ. The germline V and J ends were trimmed by 0 bases and 8 bases, with 18 bases remaining between them. The CDR3 consists of 17 residues. The CDR3 DNA sequence: TGCGCCAGCAGCTTGGGGTCGAGGGATAGTGTTTATTCACCCCTCCACTTT. Its protein is CASSLGSRDSVYSPLHF.

This clone occurred once. The rearrangement uses TRBV7-2 and TRBJ2-1, with 7 nucleotides matching TRBD1. CDR3 length: 15 amino acids. The V gene's germline CDR1 is SGHTA and CDR2 FQGNSA. V gave up 0 bases and J gave up 5 bases; unmatched junction bases: 4. CDR3 DNA: TGTGCCAGCAGCTTAGCCCGGACAGGTCACAATGAGCAGTTCTTC. This gives the protein CASSLARTGHNEQFF.

A few counts support this clone. The chain joins TRBV6-6 to TRBJ1-5; D perhaps matches TRBD1 (5 bases). Germline-derived CDR1 and CDR2 are MNHNY and SVGAGI (reference sequence). Trimming took 7 bases from V and 6 from J, leaving 13 bases between them. The CDR3 is 13 amino acids. CDR3 coding DNA: TGTGCCAGCACCGACGGGGGGATTCAGCCCCAGCATTTT. Its translation is CASTDGGIQPQHF.

The J gene is TRBJ2-1, the V gene TRBV3-1 (or the pseudogene TRBV3-2); 7 bases map to TRBD2. The CDR3 has 13 amino acids. With 4 bases clipped from V and 10 bases from J, the junction kept 7 bases outside the gene matches. Germline loops: CDR1 LGHDT, CDR2 YNNKEL (reference sequence). The CDR3 bases are TGTGCCAGCAGCCTTGAGGGGCGGGGGGAGCAGTTCTTC. It specifies CASSLEGRGEQFF.

This clone has more than one count but fewer than ten. CDR3 bases: TGTGCCAGCAGTGAAGGGGTAAAAGAGACCCAGTACTTC. Protein product: CASSEGVKETQYF. The V call is TRBV2, the J call TRBJ2-5; D not resolved. The V and J ends lost 1 base and 3 bases respectively, with 6 bases between them. Germline V gene sequence: CDR1 SNHLY, CDR2 FYNNEI. CDR3 length: 13 amino acids.

V is TRBV5-1 and J is TRBJ2-3; 9 bases line up with TRBD2. The CDR3 is made up of 17 amino acids. The V segment lost 1 base and the J segment 0 bases; nucleotides outside the gene matches: 6. From germline, CDR1 is SGHRS and CDR2 YFSETQ. The CDR3, as DNA: TGCGCCAGCAGCTTGAGCGGGGGGAAAGCTAGCACAGATACGCAGTATTTT. It translates to CASSLSGGKASTDTQYF.

The V gene is TRBV6-5, the J gene TRBJ1-2, with D uncertain. This CDR3 is built from 11 residues. CDR1 is MNHEY and CDR2 is SVGAGI in the germline V gene. The V end lost 7 bases, the J end lost 7 bases, and 10 bases lay between the germline ends. In nucleotides, the CDR3 is TGTGCCAGCATTCCGATGGTTGGCTACACCTTC. It translates to CASIPMVGYTF.

V usage is TRBV5-1 and J usage is TRBJ1-1; D uncertain. V lost 0 bases, J lost 5 bases, and 2 bases lay in between. There are 11 residues in the CDR3. Looked up from germline, CDR1 is SGHRS and CDR2 is YFSETQ. CDR3 protein: CASSLETEAFF. The CDR3 DNA sequence: TGCGCCAGCAGCTTGGAAACTGAAGCTTTCTTT.